Listed here are 8 T cell receptor beta chains from one sample, sequenced in a study of cytomegalovirus exposure and HLA in healthy donors. Primers: 60 Vbeta forward and 13 Jbeta reverse. Using immunoSEQ multiplex PCR, the repertoire was profiled, and TCRdb retains in-frame clones only, with some absent. This sample's table has around 76,000 clones. The sample consisted of PBMCs. Receptors were obtained from a woman aged 60-70 years in good health and CMV-seronegative.

V and J are TRBV19 and TRBJ2-1; TRBD1 matches 9 bases. Trimming cost V 5 bases and J 5 bases; bases outside gene matches: 7. This CDR3 has 15 residues. From germline, CDR1 is LNHDA and CDR2 SQIVND (reference sequence). For the CDR3, the DNA is TGTGCCAGTAGTTTGGGGGGGACAGGGAACAATGAGCAGTTCTTC. Translating it yields CASSLGGTGNNEQFF.

The CDR3 loop is CASSTRTGGAYEQYF. In DNA form, the CDR3 reads TGTGCCAGTAGTACGAGGACCGGGGGAGCCTACGAGCAGTACTTC. J is TRBJ2-7 and V is TRBV19, with D maybe TRBD2 (6 bases). The CDR3 sequence is 15 residues long. V was pared by 4 bases and J by 2 bases, with 15 bases between. From germline, CDR1 is LNHDA and CDR2 SQIVND (reference sequence).

The chain has TRBV4-2 and TRBJ2-5; possibly TRBD2 for D (6 bases). Trimming took 1 base from V and 5 from J, leaving 11 bases between them. The CDR3 runs to 14 residues. Per the germline V gene, CDR1 is LGHNA and CDR2 is YNFKEQ. The CDR3 spells CASSQVGRDETQYF. CDR3 nucleotides: TGTGCCAGCAGCCAAGTAGGGCGGGATGAGACCCAGTACTTC.

The gene calls are TRBV28 and TRBJ1-1; a weak D match, TRBD1 (5 bases). The length of the CDR3 is 12 residues. V was cut by 5 bases and J by 10 bases, with 14 bases left in between. The V gene's germline CDR1 is MDHEN and CDR2 SYDVKM. CDR3 in DNA: TGTGCCAGCAGTCTGGCCGGGACTTCAGCTTTCTTT. This translates into CASSLAGTSAFF.

This sequence joins TRBV28 and TRBJ1-5; D is perhaps TRBD1 (6 bases). Trimming shortened V by 3 bases and J by 7 bases, and 13 bases separated the two germline ends. From germline, CDR1 is MDHEN and CDR2 SYDVKM. The CDR3 length is 14 residues. DNA for the CDR3: TGTGCCAGCAGTTTTGCGGGGGGCAGGCAGCCCCAGCATTTT. It is translated as CASSFAGGRQPQHF.

The V call is TRBV20-1, the J call TRBJ2-1, with D perhaps TRBD1 (6 bases). The V and J ends lost 8 bases and 6 bases respectively, with 11 bases between them. Germline V CDR1 and CDR2: DFQATT, SNEGSKA (reference sequence). CDR3 length equals 11 residues. In DNA, the CDR3 is TGCAGTACCGGGACATTCAATGAGCAGTTCTTC. Translation gives CSTGTFNEQFF.

The V gene is TRBV11-2, the J gene TRBJ2-7; 7 bases align to TRBD1. The CDR3 has 14 amino acids. With V trimmed by 5 bases and J by 0 bases, 4 bases remained unmatched. CDR1 SGHAT and CDR2 FQNNGV come from the germline V gene. This chain's CDR3 is CASSMGQSSYEQYF. The DNA of the CDR3 is TGTGCCAGCAGCATGGGACAGAGCTCCTACGAGCAGTACTTC.

V and J are TRBV4-2 and TRBJ1-1, with a weak D call TRBD1 (5 bases). The CDR3 has 17 residues. Germline CDR1 reads LGHNA; CDR2 reads YNFKEQ. The V end lost 0 bases, the J end lost 4 bases, and 18 bases lay between the germline ends. The CDR3 bases are TGTGCCAGCAGCCAAGAGATAAATGGATATGGGGCCACTGAAGCTTTCTTT. As protein: CASSQEINGYGATEAFF.